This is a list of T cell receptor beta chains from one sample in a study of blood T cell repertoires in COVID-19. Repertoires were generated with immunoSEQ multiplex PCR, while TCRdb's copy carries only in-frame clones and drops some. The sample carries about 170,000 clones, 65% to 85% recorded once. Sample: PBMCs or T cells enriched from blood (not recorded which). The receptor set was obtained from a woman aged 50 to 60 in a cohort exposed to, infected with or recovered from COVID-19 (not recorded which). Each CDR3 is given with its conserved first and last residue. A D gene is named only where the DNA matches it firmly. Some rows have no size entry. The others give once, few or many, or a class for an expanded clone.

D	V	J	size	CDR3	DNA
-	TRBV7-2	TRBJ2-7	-	CASSLGTLSYEQYF	TGTGCCAGCAGTCTGGGGACACTCTCCTACGAGCAGTACTTC
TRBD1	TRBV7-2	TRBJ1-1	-	CASSSQASGGGTEAFF	TGTGCCAGCAGCTCACAAGCCTCAGGGGGAGGCACTGAAGCTTTCTTT
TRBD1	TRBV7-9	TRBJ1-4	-	CASSDDRARRFEKLFF	TGTGCCAGCAGCGATGACAGGGCCAGGCGGTTTGAAAAACTGTTTTTT
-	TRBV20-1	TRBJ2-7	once	CSARQLYEQYF	TGCAGTGCTAGGCAGTTATACGAGCAGTACTTC
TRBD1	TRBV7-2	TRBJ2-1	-	CASSIAKTGDGSYNEQFF	TGTGCCAGCAGCATAGCTAAGACAGGGGATGGGTCCTACAATGAGCAGTTCTTC
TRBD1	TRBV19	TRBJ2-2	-	CASRAGTGGAGELFF	TGTGCCAGTAGGGCCGGGACAGGGGGTGCCGGGGAGCTGTTTTTT
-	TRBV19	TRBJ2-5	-	CASSARGGAQKTQYF	TGTGCCAGTAGTGCCCGAGGTGGCGCCCAAAAGACCCAGTACTTC
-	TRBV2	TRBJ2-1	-	CAVSNAGEQFF	TGTGCCGTATCAAATGCGGGCGAGCAGTTCTTC
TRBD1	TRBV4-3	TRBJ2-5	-	CASSPRDSIWETQYF	TGCGCCAGCAGCCCCCGGGACAGTATTTGGGAGACCCAGTACTTC
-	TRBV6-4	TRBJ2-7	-	CASRARTYF	TGTGCCAGCAGGGCCAGAACGTACTTC
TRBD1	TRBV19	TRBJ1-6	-	CASSPPGQGVNSPLHF	TGTGCCAGTAGTCCTCCCGGACAGGGGGTAAATTCACCCCTCCACTTT
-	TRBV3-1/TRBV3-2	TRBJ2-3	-	CASSWGGTDTQYF	TGTGCCAGCAGCTGGGGGGGCACAGATACGCAGTATTTT
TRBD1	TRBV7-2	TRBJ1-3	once	CASSTLGTGKGNTIYF	TGTGCCAGCAGCACCCTCGGGACAGGGAAAGGAAACACCATATATTTT
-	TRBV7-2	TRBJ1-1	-	CASSLGGGTEAFF	TGTGCCAGCAGCTTAGGCGGGGGCACTGAAGCTTTCTTT
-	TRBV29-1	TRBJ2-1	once	CSVEGGVGGGEQFF	TGCAGCGTTGAAGGGGGCGTCGGGGGTGGTGAGCAGTTCTTC
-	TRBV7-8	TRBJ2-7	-	CASSLGQGLSYEQYF	TGTGCCAGCAGCTTAGGACAGGGACTCTCCTACGAGCAGTACTTC